The T cell receptor (beta chain) under discussion was sequenced for a study of blood T cell repertoires in COVID-19. This study enrolled people aged about 18 to 100 from 20 to 25 US geographic areas. Participants were placed into cohorts based on the clinical history they reported. In the source study's methods: For nucleated cells, counts were estimated from reference gene primer amplification. The repertoire was sequenced with immunoSEQ multiplex PCR; TCRdb's copy has only in-frame clones and lacks some. From that table come the V and J calls and clone size; the DNA was used to work out D and trimming. The sample lists about 310,000 clones, around 84% occurring once. The V end lost 4 bases, the J end lost 8 bases, and 20 bases lay between the germline ends. This CDR3 region has 15 residues. The germline gives CDR1 SEHNR, CDR2 FQNEAQ (reference sequence).

The chain employs TRBV7-9 and TRBJ1-2; tentatively, D is TRBD1 (6 bases). Sequenced: PBMCs or T cells enriched from blood (not recorded which). This clonotype was sampled from a woman between 25 and 40 years old who had been exposed to COVID-19. In DNA, the CDR3 is TGTGCCAGCAGCTCGGAACAGGGTGCAGTGGGGGGCTACACCTTC. It is translated as CASSSEQGAVGGYTF.